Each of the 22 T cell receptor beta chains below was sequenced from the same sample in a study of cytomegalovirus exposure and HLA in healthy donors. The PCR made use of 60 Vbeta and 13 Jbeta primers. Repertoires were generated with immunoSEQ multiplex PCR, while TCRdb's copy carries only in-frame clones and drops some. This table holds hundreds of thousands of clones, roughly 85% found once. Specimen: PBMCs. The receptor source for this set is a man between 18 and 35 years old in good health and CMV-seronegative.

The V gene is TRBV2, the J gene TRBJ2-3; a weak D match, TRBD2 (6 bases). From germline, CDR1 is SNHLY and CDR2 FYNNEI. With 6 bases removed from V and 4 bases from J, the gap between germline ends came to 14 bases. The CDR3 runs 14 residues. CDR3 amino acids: CASSLTGVADTQYF. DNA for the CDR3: TGTGCCAGCAGCCTGACGGGGGTCGCAGATACGCAGTATTTT. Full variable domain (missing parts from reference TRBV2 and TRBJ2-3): EPEVTQTPSHQVTQMGQEVILRCVPISNHLYFYWYRQILGQKVEFLVSFYNNEISEKSEIFDDQFSVERPDGSNFTLKIRSTKLEDSAMYFCASSLTGVADTQYFGPGTRLTVL.

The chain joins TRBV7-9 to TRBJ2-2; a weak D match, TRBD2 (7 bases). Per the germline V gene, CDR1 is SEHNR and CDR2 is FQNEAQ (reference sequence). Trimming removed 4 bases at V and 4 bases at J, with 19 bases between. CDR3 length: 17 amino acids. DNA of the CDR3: TGTGCCAGCAGCTCCGACAGAGTGGGAGGGGGCACCGGGGAGCTGTTTTTT. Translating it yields CASSSDRVGGGTGELFF.

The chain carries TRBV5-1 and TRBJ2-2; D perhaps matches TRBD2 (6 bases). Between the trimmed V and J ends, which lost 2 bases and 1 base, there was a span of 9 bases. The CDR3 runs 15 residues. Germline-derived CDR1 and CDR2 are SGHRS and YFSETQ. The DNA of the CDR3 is TGCGCCAGCAGCTTTGGAGCGGGGAACACCGGGGAGCTGTTTTTT. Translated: CASSFGAGNTGELFF.

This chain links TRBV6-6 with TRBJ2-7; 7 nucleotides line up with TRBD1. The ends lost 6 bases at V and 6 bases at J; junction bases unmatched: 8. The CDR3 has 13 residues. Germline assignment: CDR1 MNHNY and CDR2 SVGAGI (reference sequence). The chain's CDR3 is CASSGTARSEQYF. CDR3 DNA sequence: TGTGCCAGCAGCGGGACAGCTCGCTCCGAGCAGTACTTC.

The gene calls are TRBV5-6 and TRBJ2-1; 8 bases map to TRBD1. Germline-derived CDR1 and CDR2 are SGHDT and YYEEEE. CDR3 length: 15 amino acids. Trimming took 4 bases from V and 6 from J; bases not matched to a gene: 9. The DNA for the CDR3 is TGTGCCAGCAGCGGAACGACAGGGGTAGGCAATGAGCAGTTCTTC. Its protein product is CASSGTTGVGNEQFF.

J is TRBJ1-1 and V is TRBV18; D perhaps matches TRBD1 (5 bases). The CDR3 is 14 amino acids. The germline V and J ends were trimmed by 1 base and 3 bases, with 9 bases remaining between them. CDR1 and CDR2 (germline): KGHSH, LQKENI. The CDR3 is CASSPLIRDTEAFF. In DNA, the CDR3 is TGTGCCAGCTCACCACTGATCAGGGACACTGAAGCTTTCTTT.

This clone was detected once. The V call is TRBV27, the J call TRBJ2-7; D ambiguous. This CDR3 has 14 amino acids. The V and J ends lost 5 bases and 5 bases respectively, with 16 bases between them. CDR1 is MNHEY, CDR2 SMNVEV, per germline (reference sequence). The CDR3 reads CASSTDTRPHEQYF. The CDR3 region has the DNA TGTGCCAGCAGTACAGACACCCGACCCCACGAGCAGTACTTC.

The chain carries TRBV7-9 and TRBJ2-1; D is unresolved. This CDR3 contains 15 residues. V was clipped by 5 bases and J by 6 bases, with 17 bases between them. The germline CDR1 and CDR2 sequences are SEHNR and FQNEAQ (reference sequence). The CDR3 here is CASSPRLAVSNEQFF. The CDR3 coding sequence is TGTGCCAGCAGCCCCCGTTTGGCAGTCTCCAATGAGCAGTTCTTC.

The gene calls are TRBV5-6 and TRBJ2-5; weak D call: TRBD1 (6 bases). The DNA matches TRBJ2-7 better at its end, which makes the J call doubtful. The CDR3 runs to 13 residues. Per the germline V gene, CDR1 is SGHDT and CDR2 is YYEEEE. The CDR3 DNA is TGTGCCAGCAGCTACAGGGACCTCTACGAGCAGTACTTC. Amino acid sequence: CASSYRDLYEQYF.

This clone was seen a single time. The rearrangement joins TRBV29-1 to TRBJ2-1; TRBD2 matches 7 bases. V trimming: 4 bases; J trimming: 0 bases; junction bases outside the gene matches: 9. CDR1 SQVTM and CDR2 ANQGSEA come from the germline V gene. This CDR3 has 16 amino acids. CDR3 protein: CSVVTQRGSSYNEQFF. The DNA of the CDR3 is TGCAGCGTTGTAACCCAGCGGGGCAGCTCCTACAATGAGCAGTTCTTC.

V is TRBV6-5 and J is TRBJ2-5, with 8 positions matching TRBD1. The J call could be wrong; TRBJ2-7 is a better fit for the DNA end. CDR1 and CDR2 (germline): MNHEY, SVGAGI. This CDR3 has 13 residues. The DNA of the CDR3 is TGTGCCAGCACTCCGGACAGGGCTCTCGAGCAGTACTTC. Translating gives CASTPDRALEQYF.

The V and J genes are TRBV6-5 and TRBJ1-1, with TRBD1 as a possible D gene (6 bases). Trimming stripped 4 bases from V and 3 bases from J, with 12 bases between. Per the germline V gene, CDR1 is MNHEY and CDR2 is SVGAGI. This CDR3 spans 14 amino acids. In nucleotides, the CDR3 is TGTGCCAGCAGTTCGGGACAATGGGACACTGAAGCTTTCTTT. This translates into CASSSGQWDTEAFF.

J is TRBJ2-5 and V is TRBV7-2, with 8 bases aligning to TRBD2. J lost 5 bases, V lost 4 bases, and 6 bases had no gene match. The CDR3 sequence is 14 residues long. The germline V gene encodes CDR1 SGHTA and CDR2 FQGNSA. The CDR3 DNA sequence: TGTGCCAGCAGCTCTGAGCGGGGGCGGGAGACCCAGTACTTC. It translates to CASSSERGRETQYF.

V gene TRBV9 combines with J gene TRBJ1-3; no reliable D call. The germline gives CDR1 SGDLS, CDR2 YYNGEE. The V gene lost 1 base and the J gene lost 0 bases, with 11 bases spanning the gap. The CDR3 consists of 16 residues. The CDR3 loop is CASSVNSGSSGNTIYF. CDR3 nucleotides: TGTGCCAGCAGCGTAAATAGCGGGAGCTCTGGAAACACCATATATTTT.

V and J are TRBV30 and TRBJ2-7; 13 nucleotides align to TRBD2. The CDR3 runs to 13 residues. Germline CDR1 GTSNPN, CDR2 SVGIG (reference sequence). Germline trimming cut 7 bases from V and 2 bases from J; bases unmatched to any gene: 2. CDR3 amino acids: CAYGTSGAYEQYF. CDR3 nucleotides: TGTGCCTACGGGACTAGCGGGGCCTACGAGCAGTACTTC.

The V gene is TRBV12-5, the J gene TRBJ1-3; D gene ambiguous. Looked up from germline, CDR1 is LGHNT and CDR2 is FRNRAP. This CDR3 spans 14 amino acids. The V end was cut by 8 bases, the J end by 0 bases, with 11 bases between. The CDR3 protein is CASRGRSSGNTIYF. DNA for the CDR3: TGTGCTAGTCGAGGCAGAAGCTCTGGAAACACCATATATTTT.

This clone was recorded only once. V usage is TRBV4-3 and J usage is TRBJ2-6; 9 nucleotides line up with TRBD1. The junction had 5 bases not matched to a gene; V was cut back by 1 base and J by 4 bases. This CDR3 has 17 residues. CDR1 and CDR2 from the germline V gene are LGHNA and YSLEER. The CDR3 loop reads CASSQVGQGTGANVLTF. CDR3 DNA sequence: TGCGCCAGCAGCCAAGTTGGACAGGGGACCGGGGCCAACGTCCTGACTTTC.

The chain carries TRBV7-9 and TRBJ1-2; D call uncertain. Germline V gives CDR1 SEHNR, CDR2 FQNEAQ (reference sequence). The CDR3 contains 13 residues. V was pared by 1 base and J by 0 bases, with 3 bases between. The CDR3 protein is CASSLVANYGYTF. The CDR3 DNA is TGTGCCAGCAGCTTAGTCGCTAACTATGGCTACACCTTC.

CDR3 protein: CASSPWTGVKVEQYF. DNA for the CDR3: TGTGCCAGCAGCCCATGGACAGGGGTGAAGGTCGAGCAGTACTTC. This chain uses TRBV9 with TRBJ2-7; 9 bases are shared with TRBD1. The ends lost 4 bases at V and 6 bases at J; junction bases unmatched: 11. The germline gives CDR1 SGDLS, CDR2 YYNGEE. The CDR3 extends over 15 amino acids.

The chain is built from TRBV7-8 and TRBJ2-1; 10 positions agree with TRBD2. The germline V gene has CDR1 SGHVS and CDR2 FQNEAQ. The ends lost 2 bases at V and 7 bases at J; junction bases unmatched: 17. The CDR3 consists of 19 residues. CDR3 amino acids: CASSLRGLAGEATGNEQFF. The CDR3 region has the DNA TGTGCCAGCAGCTTAAGAGGGCTAGCGGGGGAGGCTACTGGGAATGAGCAGTTCTTC.

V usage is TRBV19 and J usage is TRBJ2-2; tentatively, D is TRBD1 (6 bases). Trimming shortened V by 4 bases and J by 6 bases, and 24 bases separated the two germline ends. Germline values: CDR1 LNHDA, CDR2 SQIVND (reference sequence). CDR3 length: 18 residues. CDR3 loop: CASSKEVWVGGSAGELFF. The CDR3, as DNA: TGTGCCAGTAGTAAGGAGGTATGGGTTGGGGGCAGCGCCGGGGAGCTGTTTTTT.

The CDR3 is CASSPGGPEAFF. The CDR3 region has the DNA TGTGCCAGCAGCCCCGGCGGTCCTGAAGCTTTCTTT. V is TRBV14 and J is TRBJ1-1, with no clear D. The length of the CDR3 is 12 residues. Germline CDR1 reads SGHDN; CDR2 reads FVKESK. V was shortened by 4 bases and J by 6 bases, with 9 bases between the two germline ends.